These 28 T cell receptor beta chains were all obtained from the same sample, sequenced in a study of blood T cell repertoires in COVID-19. TCRdb's table, derived via immunoSEQ multiplex PCR, lists solely in-frame clones and lacks some. This sample has a few hundred thousand clones, with 70% to 90% found just once. Sequenced sample: PBMCs or T cells enriched from blood (not recorded which). The receptors here all came from a woman aged 18-35 years who had recovered from COVID-19.

The J gene is TRBJ1-2, the V gene TRBV4-1, with D tentatively TRBD1 (5 bases). CDR3 length equals 16 residues. Trimming left V 0 bases short and J 4 bases short, with 15 bases between. Germline V gene lookup returns CDR1 MGHRA and CDR2 YSYEKL. CDR3 nucleotide sequence: TGCGCCAGCAGCCAAGATCCTCATTGGGGCCCCTATGGCTACACCTTC. Translating gives CASSQDPHWGPYGYTF.

CDR3 region: CASSSSGTGPYEQYF. The CDR3 DNA sequence: TGTGCCAGCAGCTCATCCGGGACAGGGCCCTACGAGCAGTACTTC. V is TRBV7-9 and J is TRBJ2-7; 9 nucleotides align to TRBD1. Germline CDR1 is SEHNR and CDR2 is FQNEAQ (reference sequence). There are 15 residues in the CDR3. V gave up 4 bases and J gave up 2 bases; unmatched junction bases: 6. The full variable domain, in which reference TRBV7-9 and TRBJ2-7 provide the parts outside the CDR3, is DTGVSQNPRHKITKRGQNVTFRCDPISEHNRLYWYRQTLGQGPEFLTYFQNEAQLEKSRLLSDRFSAERPKGSFSTLEIQRTEQGDSAMYLCASSSSGTGPYEQYFGPGTRLTVT.

The CDR3: CASSPEVPLTF. The CDR3 coding sequence is TGTGCCAGCAGTCCGGAGGTTCCGCTCACCTTC. J is TRBJ1-2 and V is TRBV2; D gene uncertain. Germline CDR1 is SNHLY and CDR2 is FYNNEI. The CDR3 length is 11 residues. V gave up 5 bases and J gave up 13 bases, with 14 bases separating them.

The genes are TRBV7-9 and TRBJ1-2; TRBD1 matches 11 bases. Unmatched junction bases numbered 9, after V lost 7 bases and J lost 8 bases. The CDR3 loop spans 14 amino acids. Germline CDR1 and CDR2: SEHNR and FQNEAQ (reference sequence). This chain's CDR3 is CASTEDRGREGYTF. The DNA for the CDR3 is TGTGCCAGCACCGAGGACAGGGGGCGAGAAGGCTACACCTTC.

The chain has TRBV20-1 and TRBJ1-1, with TRBD1 identical over 7 bases. V was clipped by 3 bases and J by 4 bases; unmatched bases: 5. The CDR3 totals 13 residues. Germline V gene data show CDR1 as DFQATT and CDR2 as SNEGSKA (reference sequence). CDR3 sequence: CSASKGAVTEAFF. The CDR3 nucleotides read TGCAGTGCTAGTAAGGGGGCGGTCACTGAAGCTTTCTTT.

The chain has TRBV9 and TRBJ1-1; D unresolved. The V end was cut by 0 bases, the J end by 6 bases, with 12 bases between. CDR3 length: 14 residues. Looked up from germline, CDR1 is SGDLS and CDR2 is YYNGEE. For the CDR3, the DNA is TGTGCCAGCAGCGTAGATCTCGGGATGGCTGAAGCTTTCTTT. This sequence encodes CASSVDLGMAEAFF. Filled out from reference TRBV9 and TRBJ1-1, the complete variable domain reads DSGVTQTPKHLITATGQRVTLRCSPRSGDLSVYWYQQSLDQGLQFLIQYYNGEERAKGNILERFSAQQFPDLHSELNLSSLELGDSALYFCASSVDLGMAEAFFGQGTRLTVV.

The chain couples TRBV2 to TRBJ2-1, with TRBD2 as a possible D gene (5 bases). Germline V gene lookup returns CDR1 SNHLY and CDR2 FYNNEI. The CDR3 runs to 13 residues. The V end was cut by 7 bases, the J end by 2 bases, with 9 bases between. The CDR3 region is CASTELAYNEQFF. CDR3 coding DNA: TGTGCCAGCACAGAACTAGCCTACAATGAGCAGTTCTTC. The whole variable domain, filled in from reference TRBV2 and TRBJ2-1, reads EPEVTQTPSHQVTQMGQEVILRCVPISNHLYFYWYRQILGQKVEFLVSFYNNEISEKSEIFDDQFSVERPDGSNFTLKIRSTKLEDSAMYFCASTELAYNEQFFGPGTRLTVL.

This clone has only one observation. The V call is TRBV5-8, the J call TRBJ1-6; D is unresolved. Trimming shortened V by 1 base and J by 4 bases, and 6 bases separated the two germline ends. The CDR3 is 14 residues long. Germline V gives CDR1 SGHTS, CDR2 YDEGEE. The CDR3 DNA reads TGTGCCAGCAGCTTGCGGGGATATAATTCACCCCTCCACTTT. The encoded protein is CASSLRGYNSPLHF.

V gene TRBV2 combines with J gene TRBJ1-3, with TRBD1 identical over 7 bases. CDR1 and CDR2 from the germline V gene are SNHLY and FYNNEI. This CDR3 contains 13 residues. V was clipped by 6 bases and J by 8 bases; unmatched bases: 7. The CDR3 DNA sequence: TGTGCCAGCAGGAGTACAGGGGCATACACCATATATTTT. Its protein is CASRSTGAYTIYF.

The J gene is TRBJ1-1, the V gene TRBV6-5; 7 bases are shared with TRBD1. The CDR3 has 14 amino acids. V dropped 4 bases and J dropped 7; count of bases not matched to a gene: 9. CDR1 MNHEY and CDR2 SVGAGI come from the germline V gene. This CDR3 reads CASSLLGPGGEAFF. The CDR3 coding sequence is TGTGCCAGCAGTTTACTCGGTCCAGGGGGTGAAGCTTTCTTT.

This chain connects TRBV3-1 (or the pseudogene TRBV3-2) to TRBJ2-3; D gene uncertain. There are 12 residues in the CDR3. Germline assignment: CDR1 LGHDT and CDR2 YNNKEL (reference sequence). The ends were cut back, 1 base at V and 6 bases at J, with 5 bases in the middle. The CDR3 nucleotides read TGTGCCAGCAGCCAAGGGGCGGATACGCAGTATTTT. Translated, it gives CASSQGADTQYF.

This chain connects TRBV7-9 to TRBJ1-4, with D possibly TRBD1 on 6 matching bases. Trimming took off 4 bases at V and 3 bases at J, with 9 bases between the two ends. CDR1 is SEHNR, CDR2 FQNEAQ, per germline (reference sequence). The CDR3 length is 14 residues. Here the CDR3 reads CASSSGAPNEKLFF. The CDR3 region has the DNA TGTGCCAGCAGCTCAGGGGCCCCTAATGAAAAACTGTTTTTT.

This sequence joins TRBV7-9 and TRBJ1-2; tentatively, D is TRBD1 (5 bases). The length of the CDR3 is 14 residues. Germline V CDR1 and CDR2: SEHNR, FQNEAQ (reference sequence). The V gene lost 2 bases and the J gene lost 7 bases, with 14 bases spanning the gap. For the CDR3, the DNA is TGTGCCAGCAGCTTACGCGGGGCCGCGGGTGGCTACACCTTC. This translates into CASSLRGAAGGYTF.

The rearrangement links TRBV20-1 to TRBJ2-7, with TRBD2 identical over 10 bases. This CDR3 spans 15 amino acids. The V gene's germline CDR1 is DFQATT and CDR2 SNEGSKA (reference sequence). Trimming removed 3 bases from V and 2 bases from J; junction bases left unmatched: 7. This CDR3 is CSASLAGASPYEQYF. The CDR3 DNA is TGCAGTGCTAGTCTAGCGGGAGCTTCCCCCTACGAGCAGTACTTC.

V usage is TRBV9 and J usage is TRBJ2-3, with D perhaps matching TRBD1 (6 bases). V lost 1 base and J lost 8, with 20 bases in between. CDR1 and CDR2 (germline): SGDLS, YYNGEE. CDR3 length equals 16 residues. The CDR3 DNA sequence: TGTGCCAGCAGCGTATCCCCTGCAGGGGATTTGGGTACGCAGTATTTT. Translated, it gives CASSVSPAGDLGTQYF.

This clone came up a few times. J is TRBJ2-7 and V is TRBV19, with TRBD1 matching over 7 bases. The CDR3 is 12 amino acids. Germline V gives CDR1 LNHDA, CDR2 SQIVND (reference sequence). V dropped 5 bases and J dropped 6; count of bases not matched to a gene: 4. The CDR3, as DNA: TGTGCCAGTAGTTTAACAGGGGCCGAGCAGTACTTC. Amino acids: CASSLTGAEQYF.

The chain has TRBV7-9 and TRBJ1-2; D possibly corresponds to TRBD1 (5 bases). The CDR3 extends over 14 amino acids. V shed 2 bases and J shed 8 bases, with 15 bases lying between them. Per germline, CDR1 SEHNR and CDR2 FQNEAQ (reference sequence). The CDR3 bases are TGTGCCAGCAGCTTATTGGAGGGGCCCCCCGGCTACACCTTC. It specifies CASSLLEGPPGYTF.

The chain links TRBV19 to TRBJ1-5, with 8 positions matching TRBD1. The CDR3 runs to 15 residues. J gave up 6 bases and V 5 bases, and 9 bases lay outside the gene matches. Germline V CDR1 and CDR2: LNHDA, SQIVND (reference sequence). The CDR3 nucleotides are TGTGCCAGTAGTGCCGGACAGGGTTTTATTCAGCCCCAGCATTTT. Translation: CASSAGQGFIQPQHF.

This chain uses TRBV27 with TRBJ1-4, with 7 bases that match TRBD1. The CDR3 runs to 14 residues. Germline CDR1 is MNHEY and CDR2 is SMNVEV (reference sequence). Trimming at V came to 3 bases and at J to 7 bases, leaving 5 bases not matched to a gene. The CDR3 spells CASSFGTAIEKLFF. The CDR3 DNA reads TGTGCCAGCAGTTTTGGGACAGCCATTGAAAAACTGTTTTTT.

CDR3 protein: CAISGIGGGAGTGELFF. In DNA form, the CDR3 reads TGTGCCATCAGTGGCATCGGCGGGGGGGCCGGGACCGGGGAGCTGTTTTTT. The chain carries TRBV10-3 and TRBJ2-2, with TRBD2 matching over 9 bases. With V trimmed by 4 bases and J by 5 bases, 11 bases remained unmatched. The V gene's germline CDR1 is ENHRY and CDR2 SYGVKD. CDR3 length: 17 residues.

J is TRBJ1-1 and V is TRBV5-1, with TRBD1 as a possible D gene (6 bases). Germline V gives CDR1 SGHRS, CDR2 YFSETQ. V lost 0 bases, J lost 0 bases, and 9 bases lay in between. The CDR3 runs 15 residues. The CDR3 DNA sequence: TGCGCCAGCAGCTTGGAGGGGGTTATGAACACTGAAGCTTTCTTT. Amino acids: CASSLEGVMNTEAFF.

About this clone: The sample contains more than one DNA sequence encoding this CDR3. The genes are TRBV5-1 and TRBJ1-4; TRBD1 matches at 9 bases. V was pared by 2 bases and J by 8 bases, with 4 bases of the junction left unmatched. This CDR3 contains 14 residues. Germline lookup yields CDR1 SGHRS and CDR2 YFSETQ. The CDR3: CASSLQGAGEKLFF. The CDR3 DNA follows: TGCGCCAGCAGCTTACAGGGGGCTGGGGAAAAACTGTTTTTT.

A word on this clone: Different DNA sequences within this sample yield the same CDR3. The chain uses TRBV6-5 and TRBJ2-7, with no clear D. The CDR3 totals 12 residues. Germline CDR1 and CDR2: MNHEY and SVGAGI. Trimming stripped 6 bases from V and 3 bases from J, with 9 bases between. The DNA of the CDR3 is TGTGCCAGCAGGGGTCGAGGCTACGAGCAGTACTTC. Amino acid sequence: CASRGRGYEQYF.

The chain joins TRBV4-1 to TRBJ1-1; 7 nucleotides line up with TRBD1. CDR3 length: 18 amino acids. Unmatched junction bases numbered 15, after V lost 3 bases and J lost 2 bases. Germline assignment: CDR1 MGHRA and CDR2 YSYEKL. In DNA, the CDR3 is TGCGCCAGCAGCCACCCCACAGGGGCGGCGAGATATAACACTGAAGCTTTCTTT. It is translated as CASSHPTGAARYNTEAFF.

V gene TRBV7-2 combines with J gene TRBJ2-7, with D tentatively TRBD2 (5 bases). CDR1 and CDR2 from the germline V gene are SGHTA and FQGNSA. This CDR3 is built from 13 residues. Trimming shortened V by 4 bases and J by 4 bases, and 11 bases separated the two germline ends. The CDR3 sequence is CASSSAPGYEQYF. CDR3 DNA: TGTGCCAGCAGCTCAGCCCCGGGGTACGAGCAGTACTTC.

This clone showed up just once. This chain connects TRBV7-3 to TRBJ2-5; D may be TRBD2 (5 bases). The germline V gene encodes CDR1 SGHTA and CDR2 FQGTGA. The ends were cut back, 2 bases at V and 4 bases at J, with 8 bases in the middle. This CDR3 spans 13 amino acids. As DNA, the CDR3 is TGTGCCAGCAGCTTAGAGGGAAGAGAGACCCAGTACTTC. As protein: CASSLEGRETQYF.

V gene TRBV9 combines with J gene TRBJ1-1; D may be TRBD1 (5 bases). V shed 2 bases and J shed 0 bases, with 11 bases lying between them. CDR3 length: 15 amino acids. Germline CDR1 is SGDLS and CDR2 is YYNGEE. CDR3 region: CASSVSTVMNTEAFF. The CDR3 DNA reads TGTGCCAGCAGCGTCTCGACAGTTATGAACACTGAAGCTTTCTTT.

This chain joins TRBV2 and TRBJ1-2; D may be TRBD1 (6 bases). Germline assignment: CDR1 SNHLY and CDR2 FYNNEI. This CDR3 contains 12 residues. Trimming shortened V by 8 bases and J by 7 bases, and 14 bases separated the two germline ends. The CDR3 nucleotides are TGTGCCAGCGGGCAGGGGTCGGGTGGCTACACCTTC. Its translation is CASGQGSGGYTF. The full variable domain, in which reference TRBV2 and TRBJ1-2 provide the parts outside the CDR3, is EPEVTQTPSHQVTQMGQEVILRCVPISNHLYFYWYRQILGQKVEFLVSFYNNEISEKSEIFDDQFSVERPDGSNFTLKIRSTKLEDSAMYFCASGQGSGGYTFGSGTRLTVV.